This is a list of T cell receptor beta chains from one sample in a study of cytomegalovirus exposure and HLA in healthy donors. Assay used: immunoSEQ multiplex PCR; TCRdb lists only in-frame clones, some missing. The repertoire includes about 150,000 clones, about 68% of them detected once, and 2.1% sits in the top ten. The material sequenced was PBMCs. The receptors were sampled from a man aged 25-45 years in good health and CMV-seronegative. Each CDR3 is given with its conserved first and last residue. A D gene is named only where the DNA matches it firmly. The size field is filled for only some rows; it gives once, few, many or a size class.

>NA|TRBV28|TRBJ2-5|TRBD2
TGTGCCAGCAGTTTAGCCAGCGGGATTGTGGAGACCCAGTACTTC
CASSLASGIVETQYF
>NA|TRBV7-8|TRBJ2-3|NA
TGTGCCAGCAGCTTAGCAGGGGCGAGGACAGATACGCAGTATTTT
CASSLAGARTDTQYF
>NA|TRBV5-1|TRBJ1-2|NA
TGCGCCAGCAGGCCGGTTACTAACTATGGCTACACCTTC
CASRPVTNYGYTF
>few|TRBV4-2|TRBJ2-7|NA
TGTGCCAGCAGCCAAGATGAGACTAGCTCCTACGAGCAGTACTTC
CASSQDETSSYEQYF
>NA|TRBV10-3|TRBJ1-1|NA
TGTGCCATCAGTGGACAGCCCGGTGAAAGAGCTTTCTTT
CAISGQPGERAFF
>few|TRBV4-1|TRBJ1-4|TRBD1
TGCGCCAGCAGCCATCTTCCAGGGGGCGCGGATGAAAAACTGTTTTTT
CASSHLPGGADEKLFF
>NA|TRBV7-6|TRBJ2-3|NA
TGTGCCAGCAGCTCCCAGCTGAAGACAGTAGCAGATACGCAGTATTTT
CASSSQLKTVADTQYF
>NA|TRBV5-3|TRBJ2-7|NA
TGTGCCGTAAGACTAGTACAGTACTTC
CAVRLVQYF
>NA|TRBV4-3|TRBJ2-1|TRBD2
TGCGCCAGCAGTCTGACTCCGGGACTAGCGAATGAGCAGTTCTTC
CASSLTPGLANEQFF
>few|TRBV2|TRBJ1-5|NA
TGTGCCAGCGGGGGAGGGGTTGGAACCCAGCATTTT
CASGGGVGTQHF
>few|TRBV29-1|TRBJ2-5|TRBD1
TGCAGCGCTGAACAGGGGGCTGGGACCCAGTACTTC
CSAEQGAGTQYF
>few|TRBV7-9|TRBJ1-4|TRBD1
TGTGCCACCAGGCCACAGGGGGCCGGGGAAAAACTGTTTTTT
CATRPQGAGEKLFF
>NA|TRBV25-1|TRBJ2-3|NA
TGTGCCAGCAGTGATTACAGGCCCACAGATACGCAGTATTTT
CASSDYRPTDTQYF
>few|TRBV11-2|TRBJ2-1|TRBD2
TGTGCCAGCAGCTTAGGGAGAGGGCTAGCGGGGGTGCCGGGGGATGAGCAGTTCTTC
CASSLGRGLAGVPGDEQFF
>NA|TRBV2|TRBJ2-7|TRBD2
TGTGCCAGCACCACCGGGACTAGCGGGGGGCGTTACTCCTACGAGCAGTACTTC
CASTTGTSGGRYSYEQYF
>NA|TRBV2|TRBJ2-3|TRBD2
TGTGCCAGCAAAGGGACTAGCGGAAGCACAGATACGCAGTATTTT
CASKGTSGSTDTQYF
>NA|TRBV2|TRBJ2-7|NA
TGTGCCAGCAGTGAAGCAGGGAGGTACGAGCAGTACTTC
CASSEAGRYEQYF